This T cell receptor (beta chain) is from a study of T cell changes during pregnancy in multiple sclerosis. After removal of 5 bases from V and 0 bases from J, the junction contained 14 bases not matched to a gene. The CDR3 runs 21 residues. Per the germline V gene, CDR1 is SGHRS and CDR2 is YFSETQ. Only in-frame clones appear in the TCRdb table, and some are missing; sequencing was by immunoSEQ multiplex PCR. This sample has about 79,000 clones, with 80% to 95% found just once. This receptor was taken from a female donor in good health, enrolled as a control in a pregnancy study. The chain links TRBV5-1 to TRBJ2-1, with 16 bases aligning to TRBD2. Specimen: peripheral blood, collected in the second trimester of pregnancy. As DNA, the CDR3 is TGCGCCAGCAGTTCTACCTTCCCGGGACTAGCGGGGGGGAGCTCCTACAATGAGCAGTTCTTC. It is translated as CASSSTFPGLAGGSSYNEQFF.